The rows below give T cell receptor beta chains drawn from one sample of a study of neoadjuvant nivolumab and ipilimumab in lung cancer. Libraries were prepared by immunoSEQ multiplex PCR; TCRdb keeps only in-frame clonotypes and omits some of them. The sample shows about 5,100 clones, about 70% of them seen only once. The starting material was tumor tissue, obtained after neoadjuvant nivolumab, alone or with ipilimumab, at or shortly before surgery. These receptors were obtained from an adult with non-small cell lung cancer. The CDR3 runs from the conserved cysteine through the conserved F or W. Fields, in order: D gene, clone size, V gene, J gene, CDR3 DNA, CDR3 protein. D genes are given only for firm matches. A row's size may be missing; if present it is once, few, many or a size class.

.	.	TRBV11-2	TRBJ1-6	TGTGCCAGCAGCCCAAACCCGACGGGCTCACCCCTCCACTTT	CASSPNPTGSPLHF
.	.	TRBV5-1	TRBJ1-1	TGCGCCAGCAATCCGATGGTGGGGGCGATGAACACTGAAGCTTTCTTT	CASNPMVGAMNTEAFF
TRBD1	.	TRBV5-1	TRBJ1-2	TGCGCCAGCAGCTTAGAGACAGGGCAAGTTGGTGGCTACACCTTC	CASSLETGQVGGYTF
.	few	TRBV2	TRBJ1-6	TGTGCCAGCAGTGAAGGGGACTCCTATAATTCACCCCTCCACTTT	CASSEGDSYNSPLHF
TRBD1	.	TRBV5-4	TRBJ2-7	TGTGCCAGCAGCTTGGGGCAGGGGGCTGACTACGAGCAGTACTTC	CASSLGQGADYEQYF
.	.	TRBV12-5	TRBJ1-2	TGTGCTAGTGGTTTGACGGGGACGGGAGGCTACACCTTC	CASGLTGTGGYTF
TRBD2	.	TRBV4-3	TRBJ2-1	TGCGCCAGCAGCCAAGATCCAAGCGGGGGGGGCAATGAGCAGTTCTTC	CASSQDPSGGGNEQFF
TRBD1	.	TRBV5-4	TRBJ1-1	TGTGCCAGCAGCGACTCGACAGGGGGGACTGAAGCTTTCTTT	CASSDSTGGTEAFF
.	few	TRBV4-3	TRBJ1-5	TGCGCCAGCAGCCAAGATTTAAGGGGCGGCAATCAGCCCCAGCATTTT	CASSQDLRGGNQPQHF
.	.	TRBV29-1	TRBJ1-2	TGCAGCGTTGAAGATCGAAGGACAGCCATCTATGGCTACACCTTC	CSVEDRRTAIYGYTF
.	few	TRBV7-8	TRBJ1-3	TGTGCCAGCAGCTTATCGGTTTGGAGTGGAGACACCATATATTTT	CASSLSVWSGDTIYF
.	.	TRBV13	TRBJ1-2	TGTGCCAGCAGCTCCGGTTTGCCCTATGGCTACACCTTC	CASSSGLPYGYTF
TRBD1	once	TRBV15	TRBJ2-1	TGTGCCACCAGCAGAGCGACAGGGATCTATGAGCAGTTCTTC	CATSRATGIYEQFF
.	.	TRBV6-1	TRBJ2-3	TGTGCTTCCGTAACCACCACAGATACGCAGTATTTT	CASVTTTDTQYF
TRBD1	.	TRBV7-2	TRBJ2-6	TGTGCCAGCAGCCGACGGGACAGAACCAACGTCCTGACTTTC	CASSRRDRTNVLTF
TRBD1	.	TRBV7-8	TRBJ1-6	TGTGCCAGCAGAGGACAGGACCTACCCCTCCACTTT	CASRGQDLPLHF
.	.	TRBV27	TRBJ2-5	TGTGCCAGCAGTTTTTCCAGGCACCGAGAGACCCAGTACTTC	CASSFSRHRETQYF
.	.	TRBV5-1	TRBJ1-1	TGCGCCAGCAGCTTGTACACCGCGAACACTGAAGCTTTCTTT	CASSLYTANTEAFF
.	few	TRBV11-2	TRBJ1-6	TGTGCCAGCAGCTTAGGCGGGGGTAGTTCACCCCTCCACTTT	CASSLGGGSSPLHF
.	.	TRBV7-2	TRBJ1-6	TGTGCCAGCAGCCCCGGTTGGGGGTATAATTCACCCCTCCACTTT	CASSPGWGYNSPLHF
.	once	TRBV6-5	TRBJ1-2	TGTGCCAGCAGTACGATGACCAGCCCCTATGGCTACACCTTC	CASSTMTSPYGYTF
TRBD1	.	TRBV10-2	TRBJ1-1	TGCGCCAGCAGTGGCCAAGGGGGCCAGAACACTGAAGCTTTCTTT	CASSGQGGQNTEAFF
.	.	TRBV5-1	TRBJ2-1	TGCGCCAGCAGCTTGGCCGTCGGCGGGGCAGATGAGCAGTTCTTC	CASSLAVGGADEQFF
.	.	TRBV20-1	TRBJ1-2	TGCAGTGCAGAACAAGACCGTGGCTACACCTTC	CSAEQDRGYTF
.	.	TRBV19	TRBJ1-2	TGTGCCAGTAGTACTAACTATGGCTACACCTTC	CASSTNYGYTF
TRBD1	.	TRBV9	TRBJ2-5	TGTGCCAGCAGCCTGAGACCTCCGGGACAGGGGTTCGGGGAGACCCAGTACTTC	CASSLRPPGQGFGETQYF
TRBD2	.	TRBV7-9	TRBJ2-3	TGTGCCAGCAGCCCAGGGACTAGCGGGGGGTGGAGCACAGATACGCAGTATTTT	CASSPGTSGGWSTDTQYF
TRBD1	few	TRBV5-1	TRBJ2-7	TGCGCCACCAAGGCTGGACAGGCGCTCTCCTACGAGCAGTACTTC	CATKAGQALSYEQYF
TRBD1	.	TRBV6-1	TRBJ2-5	TGTGCCAGCACTTGGACAGGCCAAGAGACCCAGTACTTC	CASTWTGQETQYF
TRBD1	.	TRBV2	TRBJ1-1	TGTGCCACCAGCGGTACAGGGGGCGCTTGGGCTTTCTTT	CATSGTGGAWAFF
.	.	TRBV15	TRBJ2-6	TGTGCCACCAGCAGAGATTACACAGGGACTGGGGCCAACGTCCTGACTTTC	CATSRDYTGTGANVLTF
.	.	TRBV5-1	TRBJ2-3	TGCGCCAGCAGCTTGCCGGACAGCGACACAGATACGCAGTATTTT	CASSLPDSDTDTQYF
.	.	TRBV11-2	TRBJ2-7	TGTGCCAGCAGCTGGGCCCGGGGCTCCCCATGGGAGCAGTACTTC	CASSWARGSPWEQYF
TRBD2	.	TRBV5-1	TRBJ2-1	TGCGCCAGCAGCACTAGCGGGGTAAATGAGCAGTTCTTC	CASSTSGVNEQFF
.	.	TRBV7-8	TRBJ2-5	TGTGCCAGCAGCGGGGGCCTGACGTACCAAGAGACCCAGTACTTC	CASSGGLTYQETQYF
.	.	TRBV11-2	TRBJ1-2	TGTGCCAGCAGCCTTTTCGGACAGATTATGGGCTACACCTTC	CASSLFGQIMGYTF
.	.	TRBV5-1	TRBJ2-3	TGCGCCAGCAGCTTGGAAGGTAGCGGCTTAGGGGATACGCAGTATTTT	CASSLEGSGLGDTQYF
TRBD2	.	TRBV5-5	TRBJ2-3	TGTGCCAGCAGCCCAGGGACTAGCGGGGGGTGGAGCACAGATACGCAGTATTTT	CASSPGTSGGWSTDTQYF
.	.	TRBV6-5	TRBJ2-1	TGTGCCAACACCTCAGGGGAGCAGTTCTTC	CANTSGEQFF
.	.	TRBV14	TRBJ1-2	TGTGCCAGCAGCCAAGATTGGGGCGGTGGCTACACCTTC	CASSQDWGGGYTF
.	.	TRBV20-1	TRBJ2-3	TGCAGTGGACGGACAGATACGCAGTATTTT	CSGRTDTQYF
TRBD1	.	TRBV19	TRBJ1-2	TGTGCCAGTAGTTCAGGACAGGTTAACTATGGCTACACCTTC	CASSSGQVNYGYTF
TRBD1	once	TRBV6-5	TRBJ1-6	TGTGCCAGCAGCCCTCGGACAGGGAATTCACCCCTCCACTTT	CASSPRTGNSPLHF
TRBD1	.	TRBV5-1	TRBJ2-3	TGCGCCAGCAGCTTGGGACCGATCCAGGGGGCAGATACGCAGTATTTT	CASSLGPIQGADTQYF
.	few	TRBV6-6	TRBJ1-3	TGTGCCAGCAGTTACTCCCTGGCAGGGAGAAACACCATATATTTT	CASSYSLAGRNTIYF
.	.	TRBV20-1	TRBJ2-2	TGCAGTGCTATAAACACCGGGGAGCTGTTTTTT	CSAINTGELFF
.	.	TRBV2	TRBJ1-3	TGTGCCAGCAGTGTTGACAGTCCTGGAAACACCATATATTTT	CASSVDSPGNTIYF
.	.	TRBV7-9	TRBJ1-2	TGTGCCAGCAGCGATGGTCCTACGGGGGGACATGGCTACACCTTC	CASSDGPTGGHGYTF
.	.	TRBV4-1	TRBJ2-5	TGCGCCAGCAGCCAGGATTTTGAGGGGGAGACCCAGTACTTC	CASSQDFEGETQYF
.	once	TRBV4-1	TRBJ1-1	TGCGCCAGCAGCCAAGAAGGTGGGGTAACTGAAGCTTTCTTT	CASSQEGGVTEAFF